Listed here are 15 T cell receptor beta chains from one sample, sequenced in a study of cytomegalovirus exposure and HLA in healthy donors. Measured with immunoSEQ multiplex PCR; TCRdb has only the in-frame clones, and not every one. The table lists about 69,000 clones, about 94% of them singletons. Input material: PBMCs. All receptors come from a woman under 30 in good health and CMV-seronegative.

The chain recombines TRBV7-3 with TRBJ1-2, with TRBD1 identical over 7 bases. The germline CDR1 and CDR2 sequences are SGHTA and FQGTGA. The CDR3 covers 15 residues. V shed 1 base, J shed 7 bases, and the junction held 9 bases outside the gene matches. The CDR3 sequence is CASSLIPDRESGYTF. CDR3 DNA: TGTGCCAGCAGCTTAATTCCCGACAGGGAGTCTGGCTACACCTTC.

V usage is TRBV27 and J usage is TRBJ2-1; tentatively, D is TRBD2 (5 bases). Germline CDR1 is MNHEY and CDR2 is SMNVEV (reference sequence). The CDR3 spans 15 residues. Trimming took off 3 bases at V and 0 bases at J, with 9 bases between the two ends. CDR3 bases: TGTGCCAGCAGTTTCGGCGGGTACTCCTACAATGAGCAGTTCTTC. This codes for CASSFGGYSYNEQFF.

The chain uses TRBV4-1 and TRBJ2-3; 15 nucleotides align to TRBD2. The length of the CDR3 is 17 residues. Germline-derived CDR1 and CDR2 are MGHRA and YSYEKL. V shed 1 base and J 3 bases; nucleotides not matched to a gene: 2. In DNA, the CDR3 is TGCGCCAGCAGCCAAGTCGGACTAGCGGGGGGGACAGATACGCAGTATTTT. It translates to CASSQVGLAGGTDTQYF.

The chain has TRBV18 and TRBJ2-5, with 11 positions matching TRBD1. The CDR3 spans 14 residues. The J segment lost 4 bases and the V segment lost 3 bases, leaving 1 base of the junction unmatched. Germline V lookup: CDR1 KGHSH, CDR2 LQKENI. The CDR3 coding sequence is TGTGCCAGCTCACCTGGGACAGGGGGAGAGACCCAGTACTTC. It codes for CASSPGTGGETQYF. The entire variable domain, with the rest obtained from reference TRBV18 and TRBJ2-5, is as follows: NAGVMQNPRHLVRRRGQEARLRCSPMKGHSHVYWYRQLPEEGLKFMVYLQKENIIDESGMPKERFSAEFPKEGPSILRIQQVVRGDSAAYFCASSPGTGGETQYFGPGTRLLVL.

The chain carries TRBV12-1 and TRBJ2-3; the table's D call TRBD2 went unverified against the DNA. TRBV12-1 is a pseudogene. The CDR3 is made up of 16 amino acids. CDR3 protein: CASSFALAESTDTQYF. As DNA, the CDR3 is TGTGCCAGCAGCTTTGCACTAGCGGAAAGCACAGATACGCAGTATTTT.

The chain couples TRBV11-2 to TRBJ2-1; TRBD2 matches 7 bases. Germline lookup yields CDR1 SGHAT and CDR2 FQNNGV. Trimming at V came to 5 bases and at J to 8 bases, leaving 3 bases not matched to a gene. The CDR3 loop spans 12 amino acids. CDR3 loop: CASSGLVDEQFF. The CDR3 DNA follows: TGTGCCAGCAGCGGACTAGTGGATGAGCAGTTCTTC.

The chain employs TRBV7-2 and TRBJ2-2, with 7 bases fitting TRBD2. The V gene's germline CDR1 is SGHTA and CDR2 FQGNSA. The CDR3 has 16 residues. J lost 1 base, V lost 1 base, and 3 bases had no gene match. This CDR3 is CASSLVGGGNTGELFF. In nucleotides, the CDR3 is TGTGCCAGCAGCTTAGTAGGCGGGGGGAACACCGGGGAGCTGTTTTTT.

V usage is TRBV9 and J usage is TRBJ1-6; TRBD1 matches 7 bases. The CDR3 runs 14 residues. With V trimmed by 3 bases and J by 6 bases, 3 bases remained unmatched. The V gene's germline CDR1 is SGDLS and CDR2 YYNGEE. CDR3 in DNA: TGTGCCAGCAGCGGGGACAGCGGTAATTCACCCCTCCACTTT. It is translated as CASSGDSGNSPLHF.

This chain links TRBV4-1 with TRBJ2-7; D is undetermined. CDR1 is MGHRA, CDR2 YSYEKL, per germline. CDR3 length: 16 amino acids. V shed 0 bases and J shed 1 base, with 13 bases lying between them. CDR3 bases: TGCGCCAGCAGCCAAGATGGCGGTCCCGGATCCTACGAGCAGTACTTC. Amino acid sequence: CASSQDGGPGSYEQYF.

This chain joins TRBV6-1 and TRBJ2-1; TRBD1 matches at 8 bases. The ends lost 4 bases at V and 8 bases at J; junction bases unmatched: 7. The germline V gene encodes CDR1 MNHNS and CDR2 SASEGT. The CDR3 has 14 residues. The CDR3 bases are TGTGCCAGCAGTGGACAGGGGAATGTCGATGAGCAGTTCTTC. It specifies CASSGQGNVDEQFF.

V and J are TRBV6-5 and TRBJ2-1, with 13 bases lining up with TRBD2. Germline CDR1 MNHEY, CDR2 SVGAGI. V lost 5 bases and J lost 13; bases outside the gene matches: 8. This CDR3 spans 14 amino acids. The CDR3 region has the DNA TGTGCCAGCAGTACCGGGACTAGCGGGGCGCTCCAGTTCTTC. Protein sequence: CASSTGTSGALQFF.

The genes are TRBV11-1 and TRBJ2-2; D remains unclear. CDR1 and CDR2 (germline): SGHAT, FQDESV (reference sequence). This CDR3 comprises 18 residues. V shed 5 bases and J shed 1 base, with 20 bases lying between them. The chain's CDR3 is CASSSTPQATRNTGELFF. CDR3 coding DNA: TGTGCCAGCAGCAGTACCCCTCAGGCCACGAGGAACACCGGGGAGCTGTTTTTT.

Here the CDR3 DNA reads TGTGCCAGCAGCTTAGAAGGACAGGGGGCGTATTCACCCCTCCACTTT. Amino acids: CASSLEGQGAYSPLHF. The chain joins TRBV7-2 to TRBJ1-6, with 11 bases identical to TRBD1. Per the germline V gene, CDR1 is SGHTA and CDR2 is FQGNSA. The CDR3 consists of 16 residues. Trimming removed 1 base from V and 8 bases from J; junction bases left unmatched: 4.

The rearrangement uses TRBV2 and TRBJ1-5; no clear D. The CDR3 spans 18 residues. The V gene's germline CDR1 is SNHLY and CDR2 FYNNEI. Trimming took off 0 bases at V and 0 bases at J, with 15 bases between the two ends. This CDR3 is CASSEARAGWGSNQPQHF. In nucleotides, the CDR3 is TGTGCCAGCAGTGAAGCGAGGGCAGGCTGGGGTAGCAATCAGCCCCAGCATTTT.

This rearrangement joins TRBV7-9 to TRBJ1-2, with 8 bases lining up with TRBD1. Germline V gene lookup returns CDR1 SEHNR and CDR2 FQNEAQ (reference sequence). Trimming at V came to 2 bases and at J to 6 bases, leaving 5 bases not matched to a gene. CDR3 length: 14 residues. The DNA of the CDR3 is TGTGCCAGCAGCTTATACGAGACAGGGGATGGCTACACCTTC. Encoded protein: CASSLYETGDGYTF.